The 7 T cell receptor beta chains given below trace back to one sample, sequenced in a study of T-cell memory formation after mild COVID-19. MiXCR, applied by TCRdb to the 5' RACE reads, yields one record per CDR3 protein. The table has roughly 500,000 distinct CDR3 sequences, roughly 22% seen once. The sample comprised PBMCs or a T cell subset sorted from them (not recorded which). The source of these receptors is an adult woman who had mild COVID-19 (a few samples of this study predate the infection). Cell type and time point are not known.

The chain recombines TRBV6-2 or TRBV6-3 with TRBJ2-3; no clear D gene. The CDR3 is 14 amino acids. Trimming stripped 5 bases from V and 2 bases from J, with 11 bases between. Germline values: CDR1 MNHEY, CDR2 SVGEGT. The DNA of the CDR3 is TGTGCCAGCAGTCAGCCCGGGCCCACAGATACGCAGTATTTT. Protein product: CASSQPGPTDTQYF.

CDR3 DNA sequence: TGTGCCATCAGGGACGGGAGGGCCAGGTACGAGCAGTACTTC. Its translation is CAIRDGRARYEQYF. The chain joins TRBV10-3 to TRBJ2-7; TRBD2 aligns across 8 bases. V lost 6 bases, J lost 4 bases, and 8 bases stayed unmatched. The CDR3 is 14 residues long. Looked up from germline, CDR1 is ENHRY and CDR2 is SYGVKD.

In this sample, this clonotype turned up a few times. The rearrangement links TRBV11-3 to TRBJ2-2, with D maybe TRBD1 (6 bases). Germline V CDR1 and CDR2: SGHNT, YENEEA. The ends were cut back, 1 base at V and 3 bases at J, with 12 bases in the middle. This CDR3 spans 16 amino acids. The DNA of the CDR3 is TGTGCCAGCAGCTTAGGAGGGGGTGCCGACACCGGGGAGCTGTTTTTT. Residues: CASSLGGGADTGELFF.

The chain links TRBV3-1 to TRBJ2-7, with D unclear. The CDR3 extends over 13 amino acids. Trimming stripped 1 base from V and 2 bases from J, with 6 bases between. Germline assignment: CDR1 LGHDT and CDR2 YNNKEL (reference sequence). The chain's CDR3 is CASSQVFPYEQYF. Here the CDR3 DNA reads TGTGCCAGCAGCCAAGTCTTCCCCTACGAGCAGTACTTC.

The chain is built from TRBV12-3 or TRBV12-4 and TRBJ1-6; 10 nucleotides align to TRBD1. This CDR3 has 16 amino acids. The V and J ends lost 3 bases and 9 bases, in that order; junction bases with no gene match: 8. CDR3 coding DNA: TGTGCCAGCAGTTTTCAAGGGACAGGGGTTCGTTCACCCCTCCACTTT. Its protein product is CASSFQGTGVRSPLHF.

There are a few counts of this clonotype. This rearrangement joins TRBV20-1 to TRBJ2-1; a weak D match, TRBD1 (6 bases). Trimming cost V 7 bases and J 2 bases, with 9 bases left between them. There are 12 residues in the CDR3. Germline CDR1 is DFQATT and CDR2 is SNEGSKA (reference sequence). The CDR3: CSGGRAYNEQFF. For the CDR3, the DNA is TGCAGTGGGGGGCGGGCCTACAATGAGCAGTTCTTC.

This clonotype occurred a few times. This chain joins TRBV3-1 and TRBJ2-5; D uncertain. V dropped 3 bases and J dropped 5 bases, with 7 bases sitting between them. In germline, CDR1 is LGHDT, CDR2 YNNKEL (reference sequence). The CDR3 runs to 12 residues. CDR3 region: CASSHPAETQYF. The CDR3 region has the DNA TGTGCCAGCAGCCATCCTGCGGAGACCCAGTACTTC.